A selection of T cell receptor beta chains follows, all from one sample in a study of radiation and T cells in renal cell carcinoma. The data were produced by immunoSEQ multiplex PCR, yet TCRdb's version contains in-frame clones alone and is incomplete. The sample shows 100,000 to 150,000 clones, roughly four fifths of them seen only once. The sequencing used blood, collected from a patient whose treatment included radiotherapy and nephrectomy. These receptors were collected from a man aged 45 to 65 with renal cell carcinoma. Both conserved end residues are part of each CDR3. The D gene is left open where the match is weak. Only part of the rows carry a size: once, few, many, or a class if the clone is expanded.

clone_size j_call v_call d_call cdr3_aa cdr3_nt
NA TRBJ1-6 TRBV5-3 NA CARLSSYNSPLHF TGTGCCAGACTAAGCTCCTATAATTCACCCCTCCACTTT
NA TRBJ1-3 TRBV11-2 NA CASSLVVQATIYF TGTGCCAGCAGCTTAGTCGTGCAGGCCACCATATATTTT
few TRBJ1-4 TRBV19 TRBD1 CASSKDRGLEKLFF TGTGCCAGTAGTAAGGACAGGGGACTCGAAAAACTGTTTTTT
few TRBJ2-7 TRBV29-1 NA CSVEEGIGYGYEQYF TGCAGCGTTGAAGAGGGGATCGGTTACGGTTACGAGCAGTACTTC
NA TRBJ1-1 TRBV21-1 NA CASSKGRVTEAFF TGTGCCAGCAGCAAAGGTAGGGTCACTGAAGCTTTCTTT
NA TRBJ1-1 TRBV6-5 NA CASSPTGVLNTEAFF TGTGCCAGCAGCCCGACCGGGGTTCTGAACACTGAAGCTTTCTTT
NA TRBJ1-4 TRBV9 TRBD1 CASSVGGTGGEKLFF TGTGCCAGCAGCGTAGGTGGGACAGGGGGTGAAAAACTGTTTTTT
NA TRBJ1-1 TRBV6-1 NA CASRKTTGINTEAFF TGTGCCAGCAGGAAAACGACAGGAATTAACACTGAAGCTTTCTTT
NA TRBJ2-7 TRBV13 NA CASSLSSILYEQYF TGTGCCAGCAGCCTATCTTCTATTTTGTACGAGCAGTACTTC
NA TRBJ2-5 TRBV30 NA CAWTPPGGTQYF TGTGCCTGGACCCCCCCCGGGGGGACCCAGTACTTC
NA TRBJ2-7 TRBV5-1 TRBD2 CASSLTLAGVGSAEQYF TGCGCCAGCAGCTTGACACTAGCGGGAGTGGGATCGGCCGAGCAGTACTTC
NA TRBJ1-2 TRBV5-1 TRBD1 CASSPTTGESGYTF TGCGCCAGCAGCCCCACAACAGGGGAATCAGGCTACACCTTC
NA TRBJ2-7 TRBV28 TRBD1 CASSFEGARVEQYF TGTGCCAGCAGTTTCGAGGGGGCTAGGGTCGAGCAGTACTTC
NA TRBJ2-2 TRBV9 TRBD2 CASSVGLAEISGELFF TGTGCCAGCAGCGTAGGACTAGCGGAGATATCCGGGGAGCTGTTTTTT